This TCR beta chain was observed in a study of cytomegalovirus exposure and HLA in healthy donors. There are a few counts of this clone. The antigen is not known. Primers for the PCR totalled 60 Vbeta and 13 Jbeta. Here immunoSEQ multiplex PCR was the method, and the copy in TCRdb shows in-frame clones only, minus some. The sample contains about 120,000 clones, roughly 78% of which appear only once. Whole-study findings and limits: Most subjects' HLA-A and HLA-B alleles were reportedly predicted from TCR beta sequences.

The sequencing sample was made of PBMCs. The clonotype originates from a woman between 25 and 40 years old in good health and CMV-seropositive.

CDR3 sequence (DNA): TGTGCCAGCAGCTTTGACAGGTCCGACCTACCCTTGGGGTACGAGCAGTACTTC. It specifies CASSFDRSDLPLGYEQYF. The chain carries TRBV28 and TRBJ2-7, with a tentative D call TRBD1 (6 bases). CDR3 length: 18 residues. Trimming cost V 6 bases and J 4 bases, with 28 bases left between them. Germline V gene data show CDR1 as MDHEN and CDR2 as SYDVKM.